This T cell receptor (beta chain) stems from a study of cytomegalovirus exposure and HLA in healthy donors. Concerning this clone itself: Its antigen is currently unknown.

The germline V gene has CDR1 MNHNY and CDR2 SVGAGI (reference sequence). This CDR3 region has 15 residues. Trimming removed 6 bases at V and 6 bases at J, with 15 bases between. Whole-study results and caveats: A later analysis associated some 16,000 TCR beta sequences with HLA alleles at a 0.05 false discovery rate. As a later analysis showed, a missense DCLRE1C variant was linked to trimming of TCR beta V- and J-genes.

Samples came from healthy bone marrow donors. The PCR was carried out with 60 Vbeta primers and 13 Jbeta primers. Profiling relied on immunoSEQ multiplex PCR, and the TCRdb table lists in-frame clones only, not all of them. The data show 150,000 to 200,000 clones, with roughly 79% seen just once and approximately 5% held by the top ten. The receptor was isolated from a woman aged 18-29 years in good health and CMV-seropositive. The chain couples TRBV6-6 to TRBJ1-6, with D maybe TRBD1 (5 bases). Sequencing was done on a sample of PBMCs. The CDR3 DNA reads TGTGCCAGCAGCCTGGGGGGTGGACCTAATTCACCCCTCCACTTT. This gives the protein CASSLGGGPNSPLHF.